This entry concerns a single TCR beta chain. Its antigen remains unknown. The CDR3 spans 15 residues. V lost 5 bases to trimming and J lost 2 bases, with 15 bases between them. Germline-derived CDR1 and CDR2 are MDHEN and SYDVKM. The sample originates from a study of shared clonotypes between healthy human individuals. CD4+ cells yielded CD45RA+ naive and CD45RA-negative memory subsets. Data came from immunoSEQ multiplex PCR; TCRdb stores just in-frame clones and leaves some out. The data hold over a million clones, with roughly 95% observed a single time. Findings and caveats of the study: Naive CD4 clonotype sharing across a handful of donors was 4.5% to 6%. Larger estimated richness was generally recorded for naive subsets relative to memory subsets. Relative to clonotypes present in all four donors, those not shared had lower generation probabilities.

The clonotype comes from a man aged 30 to 39 in good health. Sequencing was performed on naive CD4+ T cells sorted from blood. Regarding subset: CD45RA+ positively selected. The chain joins TRBV28 to TRBJ2-5; D is perhaps TRBD2 (6 bases). The CDR3 region is CASSLRGGFQETQYF. The CDR3 coding sequence is TGTGCCAGCAGTCTTAGGGGAGGTTTTCAAGAGACCCAGTACTTC. Supplemented by reference TRBV28 and TRBJ2-5, the full variable domain reads DVKVTQSSRYLVKRTGEKVFLECVQDMDHENMFWYRQDPGLGLRLIYFSYDVKMKEKGDIPEGYSVSREKKERFSLILESASTNQTSMYLCASSLRGGFQETQYFGPGTRLLVL.